The next 10 T cell receptor beta chains were all read from a single sample in a study of blood T cell repertoires in COVID-19. Generated by immunoSEQ multiplex PCR, the TCRdb table keeps only in-frame clones and is missing some. The sample lists over 150,000 clones, approximately 86% seen once, with over 7.5% in the top ten. The sample taken for sequencing was peripheral blood. The receptors were sampled from a man aged 50 to 59 with active or convalescent COVID-19.

The chain has TRBV27 and TRBJ2-6, with D possibly matching TRBD1 (7 bases). The CDR3 totals 18 residues. V was clipped by 3 bases and J by 0 bases, with 15 bases between them. Germline V CDR1 and CDR2: MNHEY, SMNVEV (reference sequence). The CDR3 DNA reads TGTGCCAGCAGTTTGCCCATCAGGGGGGTCTCTGGGGCCAACGTCCTGACTTTC. It is translated as CASSLPIRGVSGANVLTF.

This sequence joins TRBV6-5 and TRBJ1-1, with TRBD1 as a possible D gene (6 bases). In germline, CDR1 is MNHEY, CDR2 SVGAGI. Between the trimmed V and J ends, which lost 7 bases and 5 bases, there was a span of 20 bases. The CDR3 sequence is 15 residues long. The CDR3 bases are TGTGCCAGCAATCCCCTAACAGGGCGTGTAACTGAAGCTTTCTTT. It translates to CASNPLTGRVTEAFF.

This chain joins TRBV2 and TRBJ1-2, with a weak D call TRBD1 (6 bases). With 1 base removed from V and 5 bases from J, the gap between germline ends came to 17 bases. The CDR3 is 16 amino acids. Germline V gives CDR1 SNHLY, CDR2 FYNNEI. Here the CDR3 DNA reads TGTGCCAGCAGTGAAGGATGGGGGGGCGCAGGGTATGGCTACACCTTC. Protein product: CASSEGWGGAGYGYTF.

The chain has TRBV6-2 or TRBV6-3 and TRBJ1-5; D gene uncertain. The CDR3 sequence is 13 residues long. The V end lost 6 bases, the J end lost 0 bases, and 6 bases lay between the germline ends. CDR1 is MNHEY and CDR2 is SVGEGT in the germline V gene. CDR3 amino acids: CASSPYSNQPQHF. In DNA form, the CDR3 reads TGTGCCAGCAGCCCTTATAGCAATCAGCCCCAGCATTTT.

The V and J genes are TRBV10-2 and TRBJ1-5; possible D gene TRBD1, 5 bases. The CDR3 has 13 residues. V shed 3 bases and J shed 7 bases, with 10 bases lying between them. From germline, CDR1 is WSHSY and CDR2 SAAADI. CDR3 sequence reads: CASSEQERQPQHF. CDR3 coding DNA: TGCGCCAGCAGTGAACAGGAGAGACAGCCCCAGCATTTT.

This chain uses TRBV29-1 with TRBJ1-2; 8 bases align to TRBD1. The V segment lost 5 bases and the J segment 8 bases; nucleotides outside the gene matches: 4. The CDR3 sequence is 11 residues long. The germline V gene encodes CDR1 SQVTM and CDR2 ANQGSEA. Here the CDR3 DNA reads TGCAGCGTTAATGCAGGGGGCGGCTACACCTTC. Residues: CSVNAGGGYTF.

This clone was seen just once. The chain couples TRBV18 to TRBJ2-2; D is ambiguous. The length of the CDR3 is 14 residues. Between the trimmed V and J ends, which lost 0 bases and 5 bases, there was a span of 7 bases. In germline, CDR1 is KGHSH, CDR2 LQKENI. CDR3 DNA: TGTGCCAGCTCACCACCGTTACTAACCGGGGAGCTGTTTTTT. It encodes CASSPPLLTGELFF.

The CDR3 DNA reads TGTGCCAGCAGTCTTTATTCTACCCTCTCCAATGAGCAGTTCTTC. Its protein product is CASSLYSTLSNEQFF. The rearrangement links TRBV6-6 to TRBJ2-1; no definite D call. The CDR3 is 15 amino acids. Germline CDR1 is MNHNY and CDR2 is SVGAGI (reference sequence). V was shortened by 5 bases and J by 6 bases, with 17 bases between the two germline ends.

The J gene is TRBJ2-5, the V gene TRBV6-5; TRBD1 is a possible D gene (5 bases). Deletions cut 4 bases from V and 1 base from J, with 7 bases between. This CDR3 contains 13 residues. The germline V gene encodes CDR1 MNHEY and CDR2 SVGAGI. CDR3 loop: CASSSTGQETQYF. Here the CDR3 DNA reads TGTGCCAGCAGTTCTACAGGCCAAGAGACCCAGTACTTC.

This chain joins TRBV11-2 and TRBJ2-2, with a tentative D call TRBD1 (6 bases). CDR3 size: 16 residues. Germline V lookup: CDR1 SGHAT, CDR2 FQNNGV. Trimming removed 6 bases from V and 0 bases from J, with 14 bases in between. Written as DNA, the CDR3 is TGTGCCAGCAGGTCTACAGGGCCCGCGAACACCGGGGAGCTGTTTTTT. Its protein product is CASRSTGPANTGELFF.